What follows is one T cell receptor (beta chain) and its context. The CDR3 spans 14 residues. CDR1 is SGHRS, CDR2 YFSETQ, per germline. V was shortened by 1 base and J by 1 base, with 8 bases between the two germline ends. As handled by the study authors: Amplifying reference gene primers gave estimates of nucleated cell counts. Method: immunoSEQ multiplex PCR; TCRdb's copy keeps in-frame clones and lacks some. That table is the source of V, J and clone size, and D and trimming were worked out from the DNA. The sample has approximately 45,000 clones, 80% to 90% seen once. The sample comes from a study of blood T cell repertoires in COVID-19. Looking at the study overall: Donors in the United States, Italy and Spain gave samples during acute or convalescent COVID-19. PBMCs, B-cell-depleted T cells, or T cells were the source of the cDNA or gDNA that made up the material.

Sequencing input: peripheral blood. This chain connects TRBV5-1 to TRBJ2-5; D call uncertain. The TCR was taken from a woman of 80 years or more with acute or convalescent COVID-19. CDR3: CASSLTEFQETQYF. In DNA form, the CDR3 reads TGCGCCAGCAGCTTGACTGAGTTCCAAGAGACCCAGTACTTC.